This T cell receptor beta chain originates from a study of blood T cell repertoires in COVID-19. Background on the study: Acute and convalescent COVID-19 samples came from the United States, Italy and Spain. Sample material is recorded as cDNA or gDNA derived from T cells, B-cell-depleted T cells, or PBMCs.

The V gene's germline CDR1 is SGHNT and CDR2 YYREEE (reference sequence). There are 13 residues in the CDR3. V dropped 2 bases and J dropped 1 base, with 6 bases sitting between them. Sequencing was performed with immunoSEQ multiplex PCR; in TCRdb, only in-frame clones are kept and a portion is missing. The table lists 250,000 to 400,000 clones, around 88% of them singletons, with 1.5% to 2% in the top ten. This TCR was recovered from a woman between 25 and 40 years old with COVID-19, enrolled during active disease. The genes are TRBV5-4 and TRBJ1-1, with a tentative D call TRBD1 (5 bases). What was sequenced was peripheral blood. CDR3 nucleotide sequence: TGTGCCAGCAGCTTCGACAGGAACACTGAAGCTTTCTTT. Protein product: CASSFDRNTEAFF.